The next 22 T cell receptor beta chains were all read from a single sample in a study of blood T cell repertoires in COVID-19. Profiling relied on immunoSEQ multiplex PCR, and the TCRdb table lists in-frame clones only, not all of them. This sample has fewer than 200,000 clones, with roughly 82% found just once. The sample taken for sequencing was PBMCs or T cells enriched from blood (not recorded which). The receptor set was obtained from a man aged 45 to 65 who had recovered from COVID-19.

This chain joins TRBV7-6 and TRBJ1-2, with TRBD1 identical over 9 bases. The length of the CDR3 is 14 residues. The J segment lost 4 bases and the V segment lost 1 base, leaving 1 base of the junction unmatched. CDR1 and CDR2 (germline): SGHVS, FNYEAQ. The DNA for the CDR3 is TGTGCCAGCAGCTTAGGACAGGGGGTCTATGGCTACACCTTC. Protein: CASSLGQGVYGYTF.

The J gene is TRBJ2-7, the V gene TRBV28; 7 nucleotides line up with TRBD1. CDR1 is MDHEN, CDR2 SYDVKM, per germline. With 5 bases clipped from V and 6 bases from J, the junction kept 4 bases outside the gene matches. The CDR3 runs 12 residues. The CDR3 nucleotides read TGTGCCAGCAGTCAACAGGGGCCCGAGCAGTACTTC. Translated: CASSQQGPEQYF.

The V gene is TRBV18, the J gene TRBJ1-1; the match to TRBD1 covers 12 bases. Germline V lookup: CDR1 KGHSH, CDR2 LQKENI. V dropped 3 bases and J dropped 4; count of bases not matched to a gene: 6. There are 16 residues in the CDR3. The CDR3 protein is CASSPLGQGAVTEAFF. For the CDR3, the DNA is TGTGCCAGCTCACCCCTGGGACAGGGGGCGGTCACTGAAGCTTTCTTT.

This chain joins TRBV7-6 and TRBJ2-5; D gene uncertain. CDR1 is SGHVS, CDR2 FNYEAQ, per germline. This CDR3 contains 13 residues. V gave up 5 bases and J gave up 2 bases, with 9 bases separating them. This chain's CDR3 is CASSIRVQETQYF. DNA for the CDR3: TGTGCCAGCAGCATACGGGTTCAAGAGACCCAGTACTTC.

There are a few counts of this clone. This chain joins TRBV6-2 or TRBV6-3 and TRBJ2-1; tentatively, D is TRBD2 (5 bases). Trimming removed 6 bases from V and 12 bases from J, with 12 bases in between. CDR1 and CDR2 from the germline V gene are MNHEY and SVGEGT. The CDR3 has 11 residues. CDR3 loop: CASSPLRVQFF. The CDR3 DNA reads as TGTGCCAGCAGCCCATTGAGGGTGCAGTTCTTC.

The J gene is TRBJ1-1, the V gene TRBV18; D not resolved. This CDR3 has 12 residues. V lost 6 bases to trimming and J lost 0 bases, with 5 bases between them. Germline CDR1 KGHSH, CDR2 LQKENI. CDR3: CASSDMNTEAFF. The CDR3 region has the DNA TGTGCCAGCTCCGACATGAACACTGAAGCTTTCTTT.

This CDR3 reads CASSVRENRGGEKLFF. The CDR3 bases are TGTGCCAGCAGCGTTAGAGAAAACAGGGGTGGTGAAAAACTGTTTTTT. The rearrangement links TRBV9 to TRBJ1-4; 7 bases are shared with TRBD1. The CDR3 extends over 16 amino acids. In germline, CDR1 is SGDLS, CDR2 YYNGEE. J was trimmed by 7 bases and V by 2 bases; bases with no gene match: 11.

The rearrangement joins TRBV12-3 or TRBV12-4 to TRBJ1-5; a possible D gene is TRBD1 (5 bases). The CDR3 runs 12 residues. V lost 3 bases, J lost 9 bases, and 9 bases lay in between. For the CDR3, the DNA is TGTGCCAGCAGTTTCCAGGGCGGGCCCCAGCATTTT. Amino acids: CASSFQGGPQHF.

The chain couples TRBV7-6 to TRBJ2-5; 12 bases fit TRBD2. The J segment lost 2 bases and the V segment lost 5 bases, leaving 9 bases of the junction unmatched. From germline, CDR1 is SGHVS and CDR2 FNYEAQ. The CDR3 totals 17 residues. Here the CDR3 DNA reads TGTGCCAGCAGCGGCAAAGGACTAGCGGGAAATCAAGAGACCCAGTACTTC. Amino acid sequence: CASSGKGLAGNQETQYF.

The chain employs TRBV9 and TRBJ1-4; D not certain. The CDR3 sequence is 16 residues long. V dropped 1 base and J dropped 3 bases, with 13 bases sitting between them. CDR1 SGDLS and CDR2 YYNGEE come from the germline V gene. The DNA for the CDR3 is TGTGCCAGCAGCGTAATGGCAGGTACTCCTAATGAAAAACTGTTTTTT. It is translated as CASSVMAGTPNEKLFF. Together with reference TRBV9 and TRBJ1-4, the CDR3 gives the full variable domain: DSGVTQTPKHLITATGQRVTLRCSPRSGDLSVYWYQQSLDQGLQFLIQYYNGEERAKGNILERFSAQQFPDLHSELNLSSLELGDSALYFCASSVMAGTPNEKLFFGSGTQLSVL.

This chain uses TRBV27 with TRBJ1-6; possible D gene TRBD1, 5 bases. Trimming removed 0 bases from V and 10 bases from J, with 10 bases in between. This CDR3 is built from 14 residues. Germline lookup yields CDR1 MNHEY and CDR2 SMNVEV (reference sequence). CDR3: CASSLSQGRSPLHF. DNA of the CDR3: TGTGCCAGCAGTTTATCGCAGGGCCGATCACCCCTCCACTTT.

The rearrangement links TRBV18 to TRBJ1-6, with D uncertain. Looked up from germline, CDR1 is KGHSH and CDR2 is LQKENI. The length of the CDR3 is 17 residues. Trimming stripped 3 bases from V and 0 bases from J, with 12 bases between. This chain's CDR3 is CASSPSGGSSYNSPLHF. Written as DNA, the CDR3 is TGTGCCAGCTCACCGTCAGGAGGCAGCTCCTATAATTCACCCCTCCACTTT.

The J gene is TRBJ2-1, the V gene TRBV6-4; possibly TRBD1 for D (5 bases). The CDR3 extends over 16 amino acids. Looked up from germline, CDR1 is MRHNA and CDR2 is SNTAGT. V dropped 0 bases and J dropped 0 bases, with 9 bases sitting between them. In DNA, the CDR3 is TGTGCCAGCAGTGACTCCCACAGGAGCTCCTACAATGAGCAGTTCTTC. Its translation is CASSDSHRSSYNEQFF.

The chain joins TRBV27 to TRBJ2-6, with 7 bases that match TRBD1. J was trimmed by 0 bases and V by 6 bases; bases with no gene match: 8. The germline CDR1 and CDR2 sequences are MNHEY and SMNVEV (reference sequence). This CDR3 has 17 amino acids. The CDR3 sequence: CASRPGGLTSGANVLTF. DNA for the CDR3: TGTGCCAGCAGGCCAGGGGGTCTGACCTCTGGGGCCAACGTCCTGACTTTC.

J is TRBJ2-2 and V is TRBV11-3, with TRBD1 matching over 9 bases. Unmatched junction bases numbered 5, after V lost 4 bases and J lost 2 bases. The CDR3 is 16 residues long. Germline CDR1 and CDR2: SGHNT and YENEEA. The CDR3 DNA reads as TGTGCCAGCAGCTCAGGACAGGGGCTAAACACCGGGGAGCTGTTTTTT. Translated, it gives CASSSGQGLNTGELFF.

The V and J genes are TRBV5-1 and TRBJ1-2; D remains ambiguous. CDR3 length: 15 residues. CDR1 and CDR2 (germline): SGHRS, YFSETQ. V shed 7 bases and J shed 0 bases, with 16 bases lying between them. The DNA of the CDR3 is TGCGCCAGCTCCCTGGTCGTAACATCTAACTATGGCTACACCTTC. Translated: CASSLVVTSNYGYTF. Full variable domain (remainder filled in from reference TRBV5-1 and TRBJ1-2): KAGVTQTPRYLIKTRGQQVTLSCSPISGHRSVSWYQQTPGQGLQFLFEYFSETQRNKGNFPGRFSGRQFSNSRSEMNVSTLELGDSALYLCASSLVVTSNYGYTFGSGTRLTVV.

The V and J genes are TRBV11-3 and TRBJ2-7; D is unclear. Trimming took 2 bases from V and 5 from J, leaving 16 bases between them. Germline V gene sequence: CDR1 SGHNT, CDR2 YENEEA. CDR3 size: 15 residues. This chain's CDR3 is CASSLMLPASNEQYF. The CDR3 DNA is TGTGCCAGCAGCTTAATGCTCCCTGCGTCCAACGAGCAGTACTTC.

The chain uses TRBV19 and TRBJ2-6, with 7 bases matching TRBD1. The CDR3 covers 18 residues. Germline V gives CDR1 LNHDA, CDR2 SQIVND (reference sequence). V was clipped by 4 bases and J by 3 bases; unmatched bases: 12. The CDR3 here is CASSTHLRQGGGANVLTF. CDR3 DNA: TGTGCCAGTAGTACACACCTCAGACAGGGCGGTGGGGCCAACGTCCTGACTTTC.

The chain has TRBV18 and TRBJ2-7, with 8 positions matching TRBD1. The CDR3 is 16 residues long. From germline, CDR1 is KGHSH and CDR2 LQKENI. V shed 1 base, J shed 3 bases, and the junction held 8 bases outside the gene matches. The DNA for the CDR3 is TGTGCCAGCTCACCACAGGGGACAGGTCCTGGCTACGAGCAGTACTTC. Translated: CASSPQGTGPGYEQYF.

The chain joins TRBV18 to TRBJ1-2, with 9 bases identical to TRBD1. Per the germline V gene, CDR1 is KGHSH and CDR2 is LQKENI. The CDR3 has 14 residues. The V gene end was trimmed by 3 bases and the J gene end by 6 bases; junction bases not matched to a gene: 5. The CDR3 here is CASSPNTGGDGYTF. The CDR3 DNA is TGTGCCAGCTCACCGAACACAGGGGGCGATGGCTACACCTTC. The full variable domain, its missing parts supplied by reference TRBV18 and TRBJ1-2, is NAGVMQNPRHLVRRRGQEARLRCSPMKGHSHVYWYRQLPEEGLKFMVYLQKENIIDESGMPKERFSAEFPKEGPSILRIQQVVRGDSAAYFCASSPNTGGDGYTFGSGTRLTVV.

CDR3 in amino acids: CASRDRGYEQYF. CDR3 sequence (DNA): TGTGCCAGCAGGGACAGGGGCTACGAGCAGTACTTC. This chain connects TRBV5-4 to TRBJ2-7; the match to TRBD1 covers 9 bases. The J segment lost 3 bases and the V segment lost 5 bases, leaving 0 bases of the junction unmatched. CDR3 length equals 12 residues. CDR1 is SGHNT, CDR2 YYREEE, per germline (reference sequence).

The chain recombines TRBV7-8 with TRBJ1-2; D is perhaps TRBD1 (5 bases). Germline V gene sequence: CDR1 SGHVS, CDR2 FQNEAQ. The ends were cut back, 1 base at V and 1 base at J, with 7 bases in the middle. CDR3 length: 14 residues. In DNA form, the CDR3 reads TGTGCCAGCAGCTTAGGACAGCTTAACTATGGCTACACCTTC. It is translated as CASSLGQLNYGYTF. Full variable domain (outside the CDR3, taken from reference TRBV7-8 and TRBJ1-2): GAGVSQSPRYKVAKRGQDVALRCDPISGHVSLFWYQQALGQGPEFLTYFQNEAQLDKSGLPSDRFFAERPEGSVSTLKIQRTQQEDSAVYLCASSLGQLNYGYTFGSGTRLTVV.